This TCR beta chain was retrieved from a study of blood T cell repertoires in COVID-19. Here immunoSEQ multiplex PCR was the method, and the copy in TCRdb shows in-frame clones only, minus some. The sample comprises approximately 440,000 clones, about nine tenths of which are singletons, and around 0.64% rests with the top ten. The CDR3 runs to 15 residues. Germline V gives CDR1 MRHNA, CDR2 SNTAGT. The ends lost 5 bases at V and 8 bases at J; junction bases unmatched: 13. Source material: PBMCs or T cells enriched from blood (not recorded which). This rearrangement joins TRBV6-4 to TRBJ1-2, with 8 bases aligning to TRBD1. The receptor's source is a young woman who had recovered from COVID-19. DNA of the CDR3: TGTGCCAGCAGTCAAAACGGGCAGGGGGCTGAAGGCTACACCTTC. This encodes CASSQNGQGAEGYTF.